This T cell receptor (beta chain) came from a study (dated by TCRdb to 2013 to 2016). For the study in its entirety: The study set out to test whether tumor-infiltrating Tregs in breast cancer get recruited from blood Tregs or are instead converted in situ from other CD4+ T cell subsets. The paper's findings and limits, for the study overall: The TCR gene usage of tumor memory CD4+ T cells clustered together with blood and lymph node memory CD4+ cells and with lymph node naive CD4+ cells. Validation in the larger cohort was restricted to a single TCR beta V-J rearrangement rather than whole repertoires. The TCR alpha and beta sequences of tumor-infiltrating Tregs showed the greatest overlap with tumor naive CD4+ T cells, followed by blood naive CD4+ T cells.

This clonotype was seen at least ten times. The target of this receptor is not known. Per-base quality was not reported, and no clone a single base away is much larger than it. Naive CD4+ T cells were purified with the Miltenyi Naive CD4+ T Cell Isolation kit, with Tregs depleted using CD25 microbeads. Tregs, naive and memory CD4+ T cells from tumor, blood and ipsilateral draining lymph nodes of 4 or 5 breast cancer patients underwent full-length TCR alpha and beta sequencing. Tumor tissue, along with lymph nodes from ipsilateral axillary dissection, was perfused with PBS, minced, and then digested using collagenase I and hyaluronidase. A purity exceeding 90% was confirmed by FACS for the sorted cell populations. Full-length TCR variable regions were amplified by 5' RACE PCR with constant-region reverse primers, and semi-nested PCR with Nested Universal Primer A was subsequently performed. The ReliaPrep RNA Cell Miniprep System was used to extract total RNA, which was then reverse transcribed into 5'RACE-ready cDNA with the SMARTer RACE 5'/3' Kit. An Illumina MiSeq was used to sequence the full-length TCR alpha and beta libraries, which had been barcoded with multiplex adaptors. On the authors' methods: For each of nine subset-tissue groups, sequencing data from the five patients were combined, and the groups were compared by unsupervised clustering of TCR gene usage. Repertoire similarity was calculated with the Morisita-Horn index, weighting shared sequences by their contribution to each repertoire. Using fastp at Q25 and MiXCR, TCRdb reprocessed the public reads and kept productive beta chains. Each entry merges the rows of one CDR3 protein and shows their most common DNA and genes. The V and J calls were determined by TCRdb, not by the authors. Within this sample are 40,000 to 65,000 distinct CDR3 sequences, with around 26% of them counted one time only. 3% to 4% of the sample is in the top ten clones.

The junction shows trimming of 2 bases on V and 4 bases on J, plus 2 bases between the germline ends. The CDR3 numbers 10 residues from cysteine through phenylalanine. Only the CDR3 portion is preserved as DNA: 30 bases, with reading frame beginning at the first base. CDR1 and CDR2 are drawn from the germline V gene: SQVTM, ANQGSEA. The sequence is built from TRBV29-1 and TRBJ2-5; the D gene cannot be resolved reliably. The sequence derives from a female donor with breast cancer. Sequencing input: tumor-infiltrating naive CD4+ T cells sorted from the breast tumor. Reading the label with the study, this specimen's cell subset or site is: naive CD4+ T cells, CD4+CD45RA+CD25-. The CDR3 has the sequence CSVETETQYF. DNA sequence: TGCAGCGTTGAAACAGAGACCCAGTACTTC.